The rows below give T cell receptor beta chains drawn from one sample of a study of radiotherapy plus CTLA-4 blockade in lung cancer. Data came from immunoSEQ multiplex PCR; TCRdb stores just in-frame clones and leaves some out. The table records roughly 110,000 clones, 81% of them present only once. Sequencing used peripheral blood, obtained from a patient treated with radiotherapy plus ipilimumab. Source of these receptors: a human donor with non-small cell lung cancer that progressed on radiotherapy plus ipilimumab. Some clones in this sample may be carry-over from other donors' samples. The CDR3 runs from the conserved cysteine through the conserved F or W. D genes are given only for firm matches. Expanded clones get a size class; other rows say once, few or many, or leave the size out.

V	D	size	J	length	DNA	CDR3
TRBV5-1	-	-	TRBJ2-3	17	TGCGCCAGCAGCCCTCCGCGGGTGAGCGGGCTCTCAGATACGCAGTATTTT	CASSPPRVSGLSDTQYF
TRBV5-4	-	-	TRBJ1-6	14	TGTGCCAGCAGCTTGGGGGCCCCCAGGTCACCCCTCCACTTT	CASSLGAPRSPLHF
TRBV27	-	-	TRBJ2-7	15	TGTGCCAGCAGTTACGGAGGCCATACTTTCTACGAGCAGTACTTC	CASSYGGHTFYEQYF
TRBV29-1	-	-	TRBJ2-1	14	TGCAGCGTTCCAGGGTATAGCTCCTACAATGAGCAGTTCTTC	CSVPGYSSYNEQFF
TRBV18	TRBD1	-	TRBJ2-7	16	TGTGCCAGCTCACCGATCGGGACAGGGGCTGGATACGAGCAGTACTTC	CASSPIGTGAGYEQYF
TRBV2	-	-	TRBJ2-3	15	TGTGCCAGCAGTGTTTGGGGGGGCTACACAGATACGCAGTATTTT	CASSVWGGYTDTQYF
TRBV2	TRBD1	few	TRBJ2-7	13	TGTGCCAGTATCCTGGGACAGGGGGACGAGCAGTACTTC	CASILGQGDEQYF
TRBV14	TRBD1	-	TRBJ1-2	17	TGTGCCAGCAGCCAAGATGTTGGGACAGGGGTTATCGTCGGCTACACCTTC	CASSQDVGTGVIVGYTF
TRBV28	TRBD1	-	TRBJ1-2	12	TGTGCCTCCGGGGACAGGGGCTATGGCTACACCTTC	CASGDRGYGYTF
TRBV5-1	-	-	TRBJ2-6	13	TGCGCCAGCAGGGTTCCTGGGGCCAACGTCCTGACTTTC	CASRVPGANVLTF
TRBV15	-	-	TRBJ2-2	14	TGTGCCACCAGCAGGGGTATGGACACCGGGGAGCTGTTTTTT	CATSRGMDTGELFF
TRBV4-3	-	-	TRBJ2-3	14	TGCGCCAGCAGCCAAGAGAATTATGGGTCTACGCAGTATTTT	CASSQENYGSTQYF
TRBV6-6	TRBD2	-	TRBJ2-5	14	TGTGCCAGCAGGCGCCCGGGGGGGCAAGAGACCCAGTACTTC	CASRRPGGQETQYF
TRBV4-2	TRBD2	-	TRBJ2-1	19	TGTGCCAGCAGCCCCGAACCGCATAGCGGGCTTAGCTCCTACAATGAGCAGTTCTTC	CASSPEPHSGLSSYNEQFF
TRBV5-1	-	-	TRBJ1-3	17	TGCGCCAGCAGCTTGGTTCCACAGGGTAACTCAGGAAACACCATATATTTT	CASSLVPQGNSGNTIYF
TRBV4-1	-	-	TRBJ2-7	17	TGCGCCAGCAGCCAAGCGGGTTCGGGGCAGGGTATGTACGAGCAGTACTTC	CASSQAGSGQGMYEQYF
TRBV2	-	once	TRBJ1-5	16	TGTGCCAGCAGTGAAAACGGGTGGCAGTACAATCAGCCCCAGCATTTT	CASSENGWQYNQPQHF
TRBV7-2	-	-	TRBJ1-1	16	TGTGCCAGCAGCCCATTCCGGGGGGGCGTAGAGACTGAAGCTTTCTTT	CASSPFRGGVETEAFF
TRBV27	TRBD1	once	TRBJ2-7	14	TGTGCCAGCTGGGACAGGGGGCGAGGGTACGAGCAGTACTTC	CASWDRGRGYEQYF
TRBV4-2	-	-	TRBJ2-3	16	TGTGCCAGCAGCCCCAGTGTGGGGGCGGGTGCAGATACGCAGTATTTT	CASSPSVGAGADTQYF
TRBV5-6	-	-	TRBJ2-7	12	TGTGCCTCCTCGGGACTGCGCTACGAGCAGTACTTC	CASSGLRYEQYF